Listed here are 19 T cell receptor beta chains from one sample, sequenced in a study of shared clonotypes between healthy human individuals. Measured with immunoSEQ multiplex PCR; TCRdb has only the in-frame clones, and not every one. This table has around 690,000 clones, about 90% appearing once. The sequencing sample was made of memory CD8+ T cells from PBMCs. Subset reported: CD45RO+ cells pooled with CCR7-negative TemRA cells. These receptors were collected from a man younger than 30 in good health. Some clones in this sample may be carry-over from other donors' samples.

This sequence joins TRBV27 and TRBJ1-1; D possibly corresponds to TRBD1 (6 bases). Germline lookup yields CDR1 MNHEY and CDR2 SMNVEV (reference sequence). V dropped 7 bases and J dropped 4 bases, with 19 bases sitting between them. The CDR3 consists of 15 residues. CDR3 DNA sequence: TGTGCCAGCATTGCGAGTAAGGGGGTTGGCACTGAAGCTTTCTTT. It translates to CASIASKGVGTEAFF.

This clone was seen once. The chain combines TRBV11-2 with TRBJ2-1; D remains ambiguous. The CDR3 extends over 16 amino acids. V was clipped by 0 bases and J by 8 bases, with 17 bases between them. Germline V gene data show CDR1 as SGHAT and CDR2 as FQNNGV. The CDR3 reads CASSLEVRLGTYEQFF. The CDR3, as DNA: TGTGCCAGCAGCTTAGAGGTTAGGTTGGGCACCTATGAGCAGTTCTTC. Complete variable domain (other parts from reference TRBV11-2 and TRBJ2-1): EAGVAQSPRYKIIEKRQSVAFWCNPISGHATLYWYQQILGQGPKLLIQFQNNGVVDDSQLPKDRFSAERLKGVDSTLKIQPAKLEDSAVYLCASSLEVRLGTYEQFFGPGTRLTVL.

CDR3 sequence: CASSYFGVKEELFF. CDR3 nucleotide sequence: TGTGCCAGCAGTTACTTTGGAGTTAAGGAGGAGCTGTTTTTT. J is TRBJ2-2 and V is TRBV6-5, with no clear D. The germline V gene has CDR1 MNHEY and CDR2 SVGAGI. The length of the CDR3 is 14 residues. Trimming pared 1 base from V and 10 bases from J, leaving 13 bases between.

The V and J genes are TRBV9 and TRBJ2-2; 12 positions agree with TRBD2. Germline V lookup: CDR1 SGDLS, CDR2 YYNGEE. With V trimmed by 3 bases and J by 3 bases, 3 bases remained unmatched. The CDR3 is made up of 16 amino acids. This CDR3 reads CASSGRLAGDTGELFF. The CDR3 nucleotides read TGTGCCAGCAGCGGGCGACTAGCGGGAGACACCGGGGAGCTGTTTTTT.

Remarks on this clone: This sample also contains other DNA sequences that code for the same CDR3. The chain has TRBV27 and TRBJ1-1; D is perhaps TRBD1 (5 bases). CDR1 MNHEY and CDR2 SMNVEV come from the germline V gene (reference sequence). The CDR3 length is 13 residues. Between the trimmed V and J ends, which lost 8 bases and 1 base, there was a span of 11 bases. The CDR3 DNA sequence: TGTGCCAGCTCACTGGGGGGGAACACTGAAGCTTTCTTT. Translated, it gives CASSLGGNTEAFF.

This clone was recorded only once. The rearrangement joins TRBV9 to TRBJ2-2; D not certain. The V and J ends lost 4 bases and 6 bases respectively, with 13 bases between them. The germline V gene has CDR1 SGDLS and CDR2 YYNGEE. The CDR3 is 14 residues long. The CDR3 bases are TGTGCCAGCAGCACCATTCAGGTGGCCGGGGAGCTGTTTTTT. This encodes CASSTIQVAGELFF.

This clone was detected only once. This chain joins TRBV7-3 and TRBJ2-3, with 11 bases lining up with TRBD2. The length of the CDR3 is 16 residues. J lost 5 bases, V lost 5 bases, and 9 bases had no gene match. From germline, CDR1 is SGHTA and CDR2 FQGTGA. CDR3 region: CASSPYPSGRIDTQYF. Written as DNA, the CDR3 is TGTGCCAGCAGCCCCTACCCTAGCGGGAGGATAGATACGCAGTATTTT.

The rearrangement uses TRBV4-2 and TRBJ1-3, with D unclear. The V gene lost 0 bases and the J gene lost 0 bases, with 9 bases spanning the gap. The CDR3 spans 16 residues. CDR1 is LGHNA and CDR2 is YNFKEQ in the germline V gene. The CDR3 bases are TGTGCCAGCAGCCAAGATTCGTTCTTCTCTGGAAACACCATATATTTT. This codes for CASSQDSFFSGNTIYF.

V and J are TRBV6-1 and TRBJ1-4, with D unclear. Trimming pared 1 base from V and 3 bases from J, leaving 12 bases between. Germline CDR1 reads MNHNS; CDR2 reads SASEGT. This CDR3 is 16 amino acids long. The CDR3, as DNA: TGTGCCAGCAGTGAAGGTGCAGTTCAGCCTAATGAAAAACTGTTTTTT. This encodes CASSEGAVQPNEKLFF.

This chain joins TRBV19 and TRBJ1-2; TRBD1 matches 7 bases. Germline V CDR1 and CDR2: LNHDA, SQIVND (reference sequence). The CDR3 spans 12 residues. V gave up 5 bases and J gave up 4 bases; unmatched junction bases: 1. The CDR3 nucleotides read TGTGCCAGTAGTGGGGACAGCTATGGCTACACCTTC. This sequence encodes CASSGDSYGYTF.

The chain uses TRBV27 and TRBJ2-1; the match to TRBD1 covers 7 bases. The CDR3 totals 15 residues. V shed 3 bases, J shed 2 bases, and the junction held 4 bases outside the gene matches. Germline CDR1 and CDR2: MNHEY and SMNVEV (reference sequence). The CDR3 protein is CASSLGQNPYNEQFF. The CDR3 DNA reads as TGTGCCAGCAGTTTGGGACAGAACCCCTACAATGAGCAGTTCTTC.

A word on this clone: This sample also contains other DNA sequences that code for the same CDR3. The rearrangement uses TRBV9 and TRBJ2-2; D is undetermined. Per the germline V gene, CDR1 is SGDLS and CDR2 is YYNGEE. Trimming left V 0 bases short and J 6 bases short, with 3 bases between. The CDR3 spans 12 residues. CDR3 coding DNA: TGTGCCAGCAGCGTAGCCCCCGGGGAGCTGTTTTTT. It yields the protein CASSVAPGELFF.

This clone appeared a single time. The chain uses TRBV6-5 and TRBJ1-1; TRBD1 might be the D (5 bases). The CDR3 totals 15 residues. Trimming took off 2 bases at V and 2 bases at J, with 12 bases between the two ends. Germline CDR1 MNHEY, CDR2 SVGAGI. The CDR3 sequence is CASSYPGGANTEAFF. CDR3 sequence (DNA): TGTGCCAGCAGTTACCCCGGAGGGGCCAACACTGAAGCTTTCTTT.

The sample holds one count of this clone. This rearrangement joins TRBV2 to TRBJ2-5; D is undetermined. The V gene's germline CDR1 is SNHLY and CDR2 FYNNEI. The CDR3 spans 11 residues. V was shortened by 6 bases and J by 5 bases, with 7 bases between the two germline ends. CDR3 nucleotide sequence: TGTGCCAGCAGGGAAACGGAGACCCAGTACTTC. Amino acids: CASRETETQYF.

With respect to this clone: The sample has other DNA sequences that encode this CDR3 too. The rearrangement links TRBV7-9 to TRBJ2-7; the D call may be TRBD1 or TRBD2 (7 bases each). Germline V gene data show CDR1 as SEHNR and CDR2 as FQNEAQ (reference sequence). This CDR3 comprises 13 residues. The V end lost 5 bases, the J end lost 4 bases, and 12 bases lay between the germline ends. This CDR3 is CASSPRGGYEQYF. The CDR3, as DNA: TGTGCCAGCAGCCCCAGGGGGGGATACGAGCAGTACTTC.

The J gene is TRBJ2-2, the V gene TRBV4-3, with a possible D match to TRBD1 (5 bases). CDR3 length: 14 amino acids. V was cut by 4 bases and J by 3 bases, with 9 bases left in between. Germline V lookup: CDR1 LGHNA, CDR2 YSLEER. The CDR3 spells CASSPPRDTGELFF. The CDR3 bases are TGCGCCAGCAGCCCCCCCAGGGACACCGGGGAGCTGTTTTTT.

This chain uses TRBV14 with TRBJ2-7, with 8 nucleotides matching TRBD2. Looked up from germline, CDR1 is SGHDN and CDR2 is FVKESK. The CDR3 is 18 residues long. With V trimmed by 4 bases and J by 2 bases, 16 bases remained unmatched. The CDR3 protein is CASSLTLIAGLRPYEQYF. The DNA for the CDR3 is TGTGCCAGCAGCCTAACCCTGATAGCGGGACTCCGACCCTACGAGCAGTACTTC.

The V and J genes are TRBV4-1 and TRBJ1-6, with D possibly TRBD1 on 6 matching bases. Trimming shortened V by 4 bases and J by 6 bases, and 13 bases separated the two germline ends. The germline CDR1 and CDR2 sequences are MGHRA and YSYEKL. The length of the CDR3 is 15 residues. The CDR3 DNA reads TGCGCCAGCAGCCCTCCAACAGGGTCTAATTCACCCCTCCACTTT. Its translation is CASSPPTGSNSPLHF.

The gene calls are TRBV9 and TRBJ2-2; a weak D match, TRBD2 (5 bases). Trimming stripped 2 bases from V and 6 bases from J, with 8 bases between. In germline, CDR1 is SGDLS, CDR2 YYNGEE. The CDR3 sequence is 13 residues long. CDR3 sequence reads: CASSVLRAGELFF. CDR3 DNA: TGTGCCAGCAGCGTTTTGAGGGCCGGGGAGCTGTTTTTT.